This T cell receptor (beta chain) appears in the sequencing data of a study of OX40 agonist ivuxolimab in advanced cancers. As for the study in general: Three partial responders included one hepatocellular carcinoma patient and two cutaneous melanoma patients. Study-level points and caveats: CD4+ and CD8+ blood T cells expanded clonally by week 6 at 0.1 to 3.0 mg/kg. Patients who responded partially at 0.1-3.0 mg/kg showed clonal expansion ranking among the lowest.

Here immunoSEQ multiplex PCR was the method, and the copy in TCRdb shows in-frame clones only, minus some. The sample includes tens of thousands of clones, roughly 83% of them seen just once. If patients had autoimmune disease history or systemic immunosuppression, they were excluded. Remarks on this clone: Its specificity is not known.

CDR1 and CDR2 from the germline V gene are MDHEN and SYDVKM. The length of the CDR3 is 15 residues. Trimming removed 3 bases from V and 5 bases from J, with 14 bases in between. The sample in question was CD4+ or CD8+ T cells sorted from blood, obtained in a trial of the OX40 agonist ivuxolimab. The rearrangement links TRBV28 to TRBJ1-5; perhaps TRBD1 as D (6 bases). The origin of this receptor is an adult with an advanced solid tumor such as melanoma, head and neck, liver or kidney cancer. The chain's CDR3 is CASSFSSGGYQPQHF. In DNA, the CDR3 is TGTGCCAGCAGTTTCTCTTCCGGGGGCTATCAGCCCCAGCATTTT.